This T cell receptor beta chain stems from a study of blood T cell repertoires in COVID-19. Clones were sequenced by immunoSEQ multiplex PCR, and TCRdb holds only the in-frame ones, with some missing. The sample contains fewer than 130,000 clones, approximately 90% of which appear only once. Germline CDR1 reads MNHEY; CDR2 reads SMNVEV (reference sequence). Between the trimmed V and J ends, which lost 5 bases and 0 bases, there was a span of 8 bases. The CDR3 sequence is 13 residues long. The origin of this receptor is a woman in her forties or fifties with acute or convalescent COVID-19. The source material was peripheral blood. V usage is TRBV27 and J usage is TRBJ2-7; no reliable D call. CDR3 DNA sequence: TGTGCCAGCAGTCCCCCGGGCTCCTACGAGCAGTACTTC. Protein: CASSPPGSYEQYF.